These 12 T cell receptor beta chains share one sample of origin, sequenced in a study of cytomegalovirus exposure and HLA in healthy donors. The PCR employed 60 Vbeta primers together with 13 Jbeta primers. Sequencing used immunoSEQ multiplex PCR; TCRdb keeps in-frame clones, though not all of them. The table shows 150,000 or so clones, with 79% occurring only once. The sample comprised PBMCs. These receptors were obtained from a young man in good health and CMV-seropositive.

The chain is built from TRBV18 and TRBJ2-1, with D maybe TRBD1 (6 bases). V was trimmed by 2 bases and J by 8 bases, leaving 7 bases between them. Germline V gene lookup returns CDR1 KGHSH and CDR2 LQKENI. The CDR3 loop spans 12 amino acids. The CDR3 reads CASSPYRDEQFF. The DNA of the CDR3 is TGTGCCAGCTCACCATACAGGGATGAGCAGTTCTTC.

For the CDR3, the DNA is TGTGCCAGCAGTCGACAGGGGGTGGACACTGAAGCTTTCTTT. Amino acids: CASSRQGVDTEAFF. The chain carries TRBV6-1 and TRBJ1-1; 9 bases are shared with TRBD1. The CDR3 runs to 14 residues. Germline CDR1 is MNHNS and CDR2 is SASEGT. V lost 5 bases and J lost 3; bases outside the gene matches: 4.

CDR3 DNA sequence: TGTGCCAGCAGCCATACACAGGGAGGGGGGGTATACGAGCAGTACTTC. Protein: CASSHTQGGGVYEQYF. The V gene is TRBV5-6, the J gene TRBJ2-7; maybe TRBD2 (7 bases). The CDR3 is made up of 16 amino acids. CDR1 is SGHDT, CDR2 YYEEEE, per germline. Trimming left V 4 bases short and J 4 bases short, with 21 bases between.

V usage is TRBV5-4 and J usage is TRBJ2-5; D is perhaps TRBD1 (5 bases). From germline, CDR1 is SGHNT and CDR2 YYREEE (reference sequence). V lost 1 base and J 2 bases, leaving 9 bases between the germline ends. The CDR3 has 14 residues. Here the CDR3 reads CASSLTGMQETQYF. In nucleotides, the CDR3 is TGTGCCAGCAGCTTGACAGGCATGCAAGAGACCCAGTACTTC.

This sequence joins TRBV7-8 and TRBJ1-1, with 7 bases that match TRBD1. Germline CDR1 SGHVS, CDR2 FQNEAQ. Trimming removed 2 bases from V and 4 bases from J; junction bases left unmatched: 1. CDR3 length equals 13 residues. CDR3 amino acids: CASSLPGGTEAFF. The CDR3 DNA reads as TGTGCCAGCAGCTTACCAGGGGGCACTGAAGCTTTCTTT.

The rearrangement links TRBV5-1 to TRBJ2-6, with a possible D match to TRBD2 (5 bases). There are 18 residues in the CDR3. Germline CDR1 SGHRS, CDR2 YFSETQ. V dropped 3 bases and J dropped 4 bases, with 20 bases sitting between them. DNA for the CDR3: TGCGCCAGCAGCTCACCCCGGGTGGAGGTGGCCGGGGCCAACGTCCTGACTTTC. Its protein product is CASSSPRVEVAGANVLTF.

The CDR3 sequence: CASSGGVNTEAFF. CDR3 nucleotide sequence: TGCGCCAGCAGCGGCGGGGTGAACACTGAAGCTTTCTTT. V and J are TRBV5-1 and TRBJ1-1; D is unresolved. V lost 4 bases and J 0 bases, leaving 7 bases between the germline ends. This CDR3 has 13 amino acids. CDR1 and CDR2 (germline): SGHRS, YFSETQ.

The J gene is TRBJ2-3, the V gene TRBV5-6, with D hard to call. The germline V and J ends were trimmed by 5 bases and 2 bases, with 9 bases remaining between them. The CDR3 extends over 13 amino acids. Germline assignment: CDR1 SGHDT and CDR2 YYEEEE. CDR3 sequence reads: CASRLRDTDTQYF. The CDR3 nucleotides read TGTGCCAGCAGGTTAAGAGACACAGATACGCAGTATTTT.

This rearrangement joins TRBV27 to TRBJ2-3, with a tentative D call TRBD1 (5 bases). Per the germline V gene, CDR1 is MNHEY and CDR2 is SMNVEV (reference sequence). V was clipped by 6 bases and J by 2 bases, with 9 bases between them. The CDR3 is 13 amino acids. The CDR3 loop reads CASSRQSTDTQYF. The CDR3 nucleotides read TGTGCCAGCAGCAGACAGTCCACAGATACGCAGTATTTT.

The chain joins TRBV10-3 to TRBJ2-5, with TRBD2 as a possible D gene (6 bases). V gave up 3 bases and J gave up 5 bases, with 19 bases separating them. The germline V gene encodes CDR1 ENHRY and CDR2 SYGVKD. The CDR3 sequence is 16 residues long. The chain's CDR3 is CAISDPSGRGAETQYF. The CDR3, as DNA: TGTGCCATCAGTGATCCTTCGGGGCGGGGTGCTGAGACCCAGTACTTC.

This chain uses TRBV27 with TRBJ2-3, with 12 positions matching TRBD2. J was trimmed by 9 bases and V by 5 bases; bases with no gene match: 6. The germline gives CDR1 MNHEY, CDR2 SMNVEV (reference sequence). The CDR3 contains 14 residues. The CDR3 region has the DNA TGTGCCAGCAGTCCGGGACTAGCGGGCGAAACGCAGTATTTT. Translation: CASSPGLAGETQYF.

CDR3 loop: CASSQDLGETQYF. CDR3 in DNA: TGTGCCAGCAGCCAGGATTTGGGCGAGACCCAGTACTTC. The V call is TRBV5-4, the J call TRBJ2-5; no firm D call. V was clipped by 4 bases and J by 5 bases, with 12 bases between them. The CDR3 runs 13 residues. The germline V gene has CDR1 SGHNT and CDR2 YYREEE (reference sequence).